This entry concerns a single T cell receptor beta chain. The specificity of this receptor is unknown. No base quality values were provided; no much bigger clone lies one nucleotide off. The data are from a study of T cell responses to AZD1222 COVID-19 vaccine listed by TCRdb under 2021. Broadly, across the study: A total of about 230 trial participants underwent TCR sequencing, of whom about 210 received two doses of AZD1222 and roughly 25 received two doses of the MenACWY control vaccine. Trial participants were enrolled by age into subgroups of 18-55, 56-69 and 70-plus years, and 148, 28 and 57 TCR-sequenced participants, respectively, were included in these subgroups. Findings and caveats that apply to the study as a whole: Epitopes outside the regions mutated in the B.1.351 and B.1.1.7 variants were reportedly recognized by nearly half of the unique spike-specific TCRs. In the small 56-69-year group, the increase in depth fell short of significance, most likely because of low power. Spike-specific TCR breadth and depth rose significantly after two AZD1222 doses compared with day 0 and with MenACWY recipients. Because no samples from the day 14 peak response were available, repertoires could be characterized only after the peak T cell response. Only a handful of AZD1222 recipients were SARS-CoV-2 seropositive at baseline, limiting conclusions about previously exposed vaccinees. Vaccine-associated CD4 TCRs spanned the whole spike protein, with dominant responses in regions 160-218 and 743-854. Participants were mostly white British and included more females than males, and it was suggested by the authors that clonal diversity may have been underestimated.

V gives up 6 bases and J gives up 2 bases, and the segment between their germline ends measures 11 bases. There are 13 amino acids in the CDR3, from cysteine to phenylalanine inclusive. Only the CDR3 part of the read is kept: 39 bases, read in frame from the first base. Via the germline V gene, CDR1 is SNHLY and CDR2 FYNNEI. The CDR3 regions of human TCRbeta chains were subjected to immunosequencing. The study's processing was this. TCRs in the repertoires were compared against a reference library of SARS-CoV-2-specific TCRs that had been generated with the MIRA antigen-specificity platform. Breadth was defined as the fraction of unique TCRs that were SARS-CoV-2-associated, and depth was defined as the fraction of total T cells that were SARS-CoV-2-associated. Using the MIRA data, each spike-specific TCR was assigned both to the spike region to which the TCR was reactive and to a CD4 or CD8 class. Log10-transformed breadth and depth values were compared by one-way ANOVA with Sidak's multiple comparisons tests. TCRdb re-hosts the immuneACCESS table, in-frame sequences only. Its copies lack some clones; in the studies checked, an unresolved V gene accounts for under half of them, and the cause for the rest is not known. Clone size and V and J calls were adopted from that table, with D and trimming inferred from the DNA. The sample table holds 130,000 or so clones, of which about 88% were seen once. 2.5% to 3.5% of the sample comes from the top ten.

According to the study, the label for this sample's time point signals: about 28 days (+/-7) after the second vaccine dose. AZD1222 recipients whose second dose came at about 4 weeks and those whose second dose came at about 12 weeks were combined into one group, since spike-specific TCR depth and breadth did not differ between the two schedules. Vaccinee samples came from UK trials COV001 and COV002, including a single-blind randomized controlled phase 2/3 trial of AZD1222 (ChAdOx1 nCoV-19) in healthy adults. Trial participant PBMC samples were collected at day 0 and day 28 after the second dose for TCRbeta chain sequencing.

The rearrangement combines TRBV2 with TRBJ2-7, and perhaps TRBD2 as D gene, on 5 matching bases. The sequence was collected from an adult who received the AZD1222 COVID-19 vaccine. The sequencing used peripheral blood, collected 28 days after the second AZD1222 dose. The CDR3 corresponds to CASREVGTYEQYF. The base sequence is TGTGCCAGCAGGGAGGTCGGGACCTACGAGCAGTACTTC.